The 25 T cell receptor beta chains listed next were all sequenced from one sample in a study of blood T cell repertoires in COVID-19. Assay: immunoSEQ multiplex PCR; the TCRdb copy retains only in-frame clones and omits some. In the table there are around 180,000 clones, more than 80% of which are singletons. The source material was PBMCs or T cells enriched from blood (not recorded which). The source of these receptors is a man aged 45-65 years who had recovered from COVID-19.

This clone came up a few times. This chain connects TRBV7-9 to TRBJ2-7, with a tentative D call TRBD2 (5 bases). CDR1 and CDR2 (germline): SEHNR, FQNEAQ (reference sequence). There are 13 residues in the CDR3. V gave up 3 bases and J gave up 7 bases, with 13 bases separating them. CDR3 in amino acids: CASSFSEPGEQYF. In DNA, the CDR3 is TGTGCCAGCAGCTTTAGCGAGCCGGGGGAGCAGTACTTC.

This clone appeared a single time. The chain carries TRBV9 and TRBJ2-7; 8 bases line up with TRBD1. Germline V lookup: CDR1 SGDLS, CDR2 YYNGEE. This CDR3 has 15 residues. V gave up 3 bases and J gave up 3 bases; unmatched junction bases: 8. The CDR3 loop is CASSGETGERYEQYF. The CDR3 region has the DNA TGTGCCAGCAGCGGGGAGACAGGGGAACGCTACGAGCAGTACTTC. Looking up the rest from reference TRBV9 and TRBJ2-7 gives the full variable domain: DSGVTQTPKHLITATGQRVTLRCSPRSGDLSVYWYQQSLDQGLQFLIQYYNGEERAKGNILERFSAQQFPDLHSELNLSSLELGDSALYFCASSGETGERYEQYFGPGTRLTVT.

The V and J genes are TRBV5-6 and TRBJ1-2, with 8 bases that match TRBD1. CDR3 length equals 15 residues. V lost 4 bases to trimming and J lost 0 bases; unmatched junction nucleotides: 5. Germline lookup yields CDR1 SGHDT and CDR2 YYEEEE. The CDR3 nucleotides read TGTGCCAGCAGCGGCGCGACAGGGGCTAACTATGGCTACACCTTC. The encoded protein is CASSGATGANYGYTF. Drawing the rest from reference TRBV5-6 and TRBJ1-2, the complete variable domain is DAGVTQSPTHLIKTRGQQVTLRCSPKSGHDTVSWYQQALGQGPQFIFQYYEEEERQRGNFPDRFSGHQFPNYSSELNVNALLLGDSALYLCASSGATGANYGYTFGSGTRLTVV.

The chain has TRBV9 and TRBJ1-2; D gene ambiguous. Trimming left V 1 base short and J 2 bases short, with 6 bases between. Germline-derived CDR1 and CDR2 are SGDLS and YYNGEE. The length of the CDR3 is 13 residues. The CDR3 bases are TGTGCCAGCAGCGTACTCGAGAACTATGGCTACACCTTC. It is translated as CASSVLENYGYTF. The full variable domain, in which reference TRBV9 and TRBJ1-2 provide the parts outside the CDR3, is DSGVTQTPKHLITATGQRVTLRCSPRSGDLSVYWYQQSLDQGLQFLIQYYNGEERAKGNILERFSAQQFPDLHSELNLSSLELGDSALYFCASSVLENYGYTFGSGTRLTVV.

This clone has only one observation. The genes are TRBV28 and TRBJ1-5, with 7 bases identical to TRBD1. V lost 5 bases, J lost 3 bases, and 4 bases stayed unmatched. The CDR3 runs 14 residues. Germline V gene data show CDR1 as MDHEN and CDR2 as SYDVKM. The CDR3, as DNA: TGTGCCAGCAGTCTAGGGACAGCCAATCAGCCCCAGCATTTT. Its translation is CASSLGTANQPQHF.

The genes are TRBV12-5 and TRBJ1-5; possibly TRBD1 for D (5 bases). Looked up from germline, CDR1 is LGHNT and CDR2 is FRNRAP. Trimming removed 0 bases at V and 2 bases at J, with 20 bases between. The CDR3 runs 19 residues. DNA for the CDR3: TGTGCTAGTGGTTTGGTACTTGGTAATTGGGGCCCGGGCAATCAGCCCCAGCATTTT. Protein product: CASGLVLGNWGPGNQPQHF.

CDR3 residues: CASSYSAGAVGNEQFF. The CDR3 DNA is TGTGCCAGCAGTTACTCGGCGGGGGCGGTGGGGAATGAGCAGTTCTTC. This chain uses TRBV6-5 with TRBJ2-1; possibly TRBD2 for D (7 bases). The V end lost 0 bases, the J end lost 7 bases, and 16 bases lay between the germline ends. CDR3 length equals 16 residues. Looked up from germline, CDR1 is MNHEY and CDR2 is SVGAGI.

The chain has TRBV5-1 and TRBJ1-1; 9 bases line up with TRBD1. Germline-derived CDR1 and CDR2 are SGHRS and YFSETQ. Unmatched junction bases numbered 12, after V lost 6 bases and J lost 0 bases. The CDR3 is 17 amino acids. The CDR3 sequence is CASMITGGPMLNTEAFF. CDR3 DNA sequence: TGCGCCAGCATGATAACAGGGGGCCCCATGCTGAACACTGAAGCTTTCTTT.

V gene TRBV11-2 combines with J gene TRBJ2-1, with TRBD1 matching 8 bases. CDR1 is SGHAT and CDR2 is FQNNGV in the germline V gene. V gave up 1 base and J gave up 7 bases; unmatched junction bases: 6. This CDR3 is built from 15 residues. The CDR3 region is CASSLGYRGDNEQFF. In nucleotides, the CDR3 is TGTGCCAGCAGCTTAGGCTACAGGGGGGATAATGAGCAGTTCTTC.

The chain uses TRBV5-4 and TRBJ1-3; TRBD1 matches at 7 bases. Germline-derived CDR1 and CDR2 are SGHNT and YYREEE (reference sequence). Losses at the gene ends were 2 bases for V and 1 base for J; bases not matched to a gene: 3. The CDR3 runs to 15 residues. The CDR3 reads CASSFQGQSGNTIYF. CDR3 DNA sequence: TGTGCCAGCAGCTTCCAGGGACAGTCTGGAAACACCATATATTTT. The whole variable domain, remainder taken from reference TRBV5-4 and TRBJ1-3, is ETGVTQSPTHLIKTRGQQVTLRCSSQSGHNTVSWYQQALGQGPQFIFQYYREEENGRGNFPPRFSGLQFPNYSSELNVNALELDDSALYLCASSFQGQSGNTIYFGEGSWLTVV.

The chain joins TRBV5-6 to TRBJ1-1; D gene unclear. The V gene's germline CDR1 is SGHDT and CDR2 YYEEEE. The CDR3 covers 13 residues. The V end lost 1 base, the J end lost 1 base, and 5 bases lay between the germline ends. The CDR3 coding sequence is TGTGCCAGCAGCTTGACAGAGAACACTGAAGCTTTCTTT. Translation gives CASSLTENTEAFF.

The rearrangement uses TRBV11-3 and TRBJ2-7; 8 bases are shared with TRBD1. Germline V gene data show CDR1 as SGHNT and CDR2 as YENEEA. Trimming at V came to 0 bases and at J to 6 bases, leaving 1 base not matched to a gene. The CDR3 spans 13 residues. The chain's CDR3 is CASSLDDRGEQYF. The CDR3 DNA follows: TGTGCCAGCAGCTTAGATGACAGGGGCGAGCAGTACTTC.

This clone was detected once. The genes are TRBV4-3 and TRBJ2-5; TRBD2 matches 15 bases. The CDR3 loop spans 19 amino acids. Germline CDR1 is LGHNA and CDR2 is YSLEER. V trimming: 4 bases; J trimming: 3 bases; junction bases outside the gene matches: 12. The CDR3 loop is CASSRDRTSGGVGKETQYF. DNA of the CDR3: TGCGCCAGCAGCCGAGATAGGACTAGCGGGGGGGTTGGGAAAGAGACCCAGTACTTC.

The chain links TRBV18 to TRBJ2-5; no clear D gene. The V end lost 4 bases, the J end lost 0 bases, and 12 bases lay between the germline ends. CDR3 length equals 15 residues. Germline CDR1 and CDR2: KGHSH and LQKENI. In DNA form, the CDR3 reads TGTGCCAGCTCACGATCCGGCAGGTACCAAGAGACCCAGTACTTC. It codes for CASSRSGRYQETQYF.

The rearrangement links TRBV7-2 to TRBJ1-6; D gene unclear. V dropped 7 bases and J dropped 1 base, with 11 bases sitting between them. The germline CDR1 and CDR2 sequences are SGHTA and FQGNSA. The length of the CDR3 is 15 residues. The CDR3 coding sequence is TGTGCCAGCACCGCGGTAGTGTCCTATAATTCACCCCTCCACTTT. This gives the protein CASTAVVSYNSPLHF.

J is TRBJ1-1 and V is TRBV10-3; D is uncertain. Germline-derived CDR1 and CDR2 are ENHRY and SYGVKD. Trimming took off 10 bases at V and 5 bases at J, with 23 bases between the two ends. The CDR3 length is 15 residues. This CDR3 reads CATLALMREGTEAFF. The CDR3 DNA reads TGTGCCACCTTGGCCCTCATGCGGGAGGGTACTGAAGCTTTCTTT.

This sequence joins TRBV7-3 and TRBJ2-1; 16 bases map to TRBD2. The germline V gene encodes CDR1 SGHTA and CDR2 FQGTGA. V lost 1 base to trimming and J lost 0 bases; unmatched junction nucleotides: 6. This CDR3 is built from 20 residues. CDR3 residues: CASSLKGLAGGIFSYNEQFF. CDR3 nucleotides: TGTGCCAGCAGCTTAAAGGGACTAGCGGGGGGGATTTTCTCCTACAATGAGCAGTTCTTC.

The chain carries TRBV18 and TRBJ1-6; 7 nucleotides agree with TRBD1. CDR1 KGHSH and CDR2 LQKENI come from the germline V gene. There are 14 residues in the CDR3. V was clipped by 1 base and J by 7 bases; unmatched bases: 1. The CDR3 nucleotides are TGTGCCAGCTCACCACGGGACAGCAATTCACCCCTCCACTTT. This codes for CASSPRDSNSPLHF.

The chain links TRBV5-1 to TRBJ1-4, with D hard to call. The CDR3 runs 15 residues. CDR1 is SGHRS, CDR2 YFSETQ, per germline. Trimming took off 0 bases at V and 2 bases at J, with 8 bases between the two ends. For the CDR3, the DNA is TGCGCCAGCAGCTTGGCCCTGGCTACTAATGAAAAACTGTTTTTT. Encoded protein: CASSLALATNEKLFF.

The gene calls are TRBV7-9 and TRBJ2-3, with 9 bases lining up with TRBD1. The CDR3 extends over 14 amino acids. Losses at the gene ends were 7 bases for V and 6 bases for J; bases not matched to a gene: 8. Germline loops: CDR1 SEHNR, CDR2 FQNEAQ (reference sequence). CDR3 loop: CASIGQGNIDTQYF. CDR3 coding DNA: TGTGCCAGCATCGGACAGGGGAACATTGATACGCAGTATTTT. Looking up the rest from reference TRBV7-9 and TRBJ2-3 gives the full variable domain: DTGVSQNPRHKITKRGQNVTFRCDPISEHNRLYWYRQTLGQGPEFLTYFQNEAQLEKSRLLSDRFSAERPKGSFSTLEIQRTEQGDSAMYLCASIGQGNIDTQYFGPGTRLTVL.

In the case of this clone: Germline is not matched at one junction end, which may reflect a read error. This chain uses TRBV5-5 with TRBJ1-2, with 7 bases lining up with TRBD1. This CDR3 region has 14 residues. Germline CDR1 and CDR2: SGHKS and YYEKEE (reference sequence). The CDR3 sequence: CVSSIDRANYGYTF. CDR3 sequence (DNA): TGTGTCAGCAGCATCGACAGGGCAAACTATGGCTACACCTTC.

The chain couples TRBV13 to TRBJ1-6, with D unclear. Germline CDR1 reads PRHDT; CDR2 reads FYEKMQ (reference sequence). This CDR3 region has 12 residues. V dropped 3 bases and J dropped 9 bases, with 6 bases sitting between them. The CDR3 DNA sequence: TGTGCCAGCAGCTTTTACGGTTCACCCCTCCACTTT. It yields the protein CASSFYGSPLHF. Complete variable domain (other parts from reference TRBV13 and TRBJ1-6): AAGVIQSPRHLIKEKRETATLKCYPIPRHDTVYWYQQGPGQDPQFLISFYEKMQSDKGSIPDRFSAQQFSDYHSELNMSSLELGDSALYFCASSFYGSPLHFGNGTRLTVT.

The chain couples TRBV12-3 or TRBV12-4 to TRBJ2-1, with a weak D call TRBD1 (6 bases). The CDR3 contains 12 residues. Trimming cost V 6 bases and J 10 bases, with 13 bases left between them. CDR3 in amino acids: CASRSTGTEQFF. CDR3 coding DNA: TGTGCCAGCAGGTCAACAGGGACCGAGCAGTTCTTC.

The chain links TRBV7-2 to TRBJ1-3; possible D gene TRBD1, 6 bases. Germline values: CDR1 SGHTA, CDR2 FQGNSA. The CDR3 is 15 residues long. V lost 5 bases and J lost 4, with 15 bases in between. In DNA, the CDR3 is TGTGCCAGCAGCCAACAAGGGGGTGGCGGAAACACCATATATTTT. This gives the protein CASSQQGGGGNTIYF.

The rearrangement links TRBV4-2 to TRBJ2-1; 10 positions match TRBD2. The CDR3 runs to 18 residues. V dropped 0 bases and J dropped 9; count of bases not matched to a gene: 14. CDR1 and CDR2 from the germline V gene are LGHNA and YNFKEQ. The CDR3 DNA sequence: TGTGCCAGCAGCCAAGACGGGCAAGCAGCGGGGGGGTTCGGTGAGCAGTTCTTC. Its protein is CASSQDGQAAGGFGEQFF.